Listed here are 11 T cell receptor beta chains from one sample, sequenced in a study of technical replicates of blood from a few donors (dated by TCRdb to about 2017). The library was generated by the immunoSEQ multiplex PCR assay. TCRdb provides this immuneACCESS table in a form limited to in-frame rearrangements. Some clones are lacking; in checked studies, under half of them reflect an unresolved V gene, and why the rest are absent is not known. This sample gives roughly 69,000 clones in total; around 87% of them show up just once. The ten largest clones add up to roughly 5% of the sample. Sequenced input: PBMCs. These receptors were taken from a human donor in good health. Some clones in this sample may be carry-over from other donors' samples.

V and J are TRBV13 and TRBJ2-7; 8 bases map to TRBD2. The CDR3 runs 18 residues. Trimming cost V 0 bases and J 0 bases; bases outside gene matches: 10. Per germline, CDR1 PRHDT and CDR2 FYEKMQ (reference sequence). The CDR3 loop is CASSLGGIAGPSSYEQYF. The CDR3 DNA sequence: TGTGCCAGCAGCTTAGGAGGGATAGCGGGACCGAGCTCCTACGAGCAGTACTTC.

The chain couples TRBV7-6 to TRBJ2-1; D is perhaps TRBD2 (6 bases). Trimming took 6 bases from V and 7 from J, leaving 13 bases between them. CDR3 length: 13 residues. The V gene's germline CDR1 is SGHVS and CDR2 FNYEAQ. CDR3 sequence: CASRSVRGNEQFF. CDR3 nucleotides: TGTGCCAGCAGATCGGTCCGGGGGAATGAGCAGTTCTTC.

The rearrangement joins TRBV5-6 to TRBJ2-4; tentatively, D is TRBD2 (6 bases). The CDR3 is made up of 17 amino acids. Germline CDR1 SGHDT, CDR2 YYEEEE. Trimming removed 1 base from V and 4 bases from J, with 18 bases in between. In DNA form, the CDR3 reads TGTGCCAGCAGCTTGCGTCGGATCGTGGCGGGAAAAAACATTCAGTACTTC. Amino acid sequence: CASSLRRIVAGKNIQYF. Together with reference TRBV5-6 and TRBJ2-4, the CDR3 gives the full variable domain: DAGVTQSPTHLIKTRGQQVTLRCSPKSGHDTVSWYQQALGQGPQFIFQYYEEEERQRGNFPDRFSGHQFPNYSSELNVNALLLGDSALYLCASSLRRIVAGKNIQYFGAGTRLSVL.

This chain connects TRBV4-3 to TRBJ2-7; unclear D gene. The ends were cut back, 0 bases at V and 6 bases at J, with 12 bases in the middle. CDR3 length equals 14 residues. Germline CDR1 reads LGHNA; CDR2 reads YSLEER. The CDR3 coding sequence is TGCGCCAGCAGCCAAGAGTCCGGGTATTCCGAGCAGTACTTC. Translation gives CASSQESGYSEQYF.

The chain links TRBV7-3 to TRBJ1-1, with 9 bases matching TRBD1. CDR1 SGHTA and CDR2 FQGTGA come from the germline V gene. V was clipped by 5 bases and J by 5 bases; unmatched bases: 6. The CDR3 sequence is 14 residues long. Here the CDR3 reads CASSRDRGNTEAFF. Here the CDR3 DNA reads TGTGCCAGCAGCCGCGACAGGGGGAATACTGAAGCTTTCTTT.

This sequence joins TRBV15 and TRBJ2-3, with TRBD1 identical over 8 bases. This CDR3 comprises 13 residues. Germline V gene lookup returns CDR1 LNHNV and CDR2 YYDKDF (reference sequence). Trimming cost V 9 bases and J 2 bases; bases outside gene matches: 4. The chain's CDR3 is CATGQVNTDTQYF. The CDR3 nucleotides read TGTGCCACGGGACAGGTAAACACAGATACGCAGTATTTT.

This chain joins TRBV5-1 and TRBJ2-7, with TRBD1 matching 11 bases. CDR3 length equals 14 residues. Unmatched junction bases numbered 5, after V lost 5 bases and J lost 4 bases. The germline V gene encodes CDR1 SGHRS and CDR2 YFSETQ. CDR3 sequence: CASSQGQGVYEQYF. In nucleotides, the CDR3 is TGCGCCAGCAGTCAGGGACAGGGGGTTTACGAGCAGTACTTC.

The chain has TRBV14 and TRBJ2-3; 15 bases match TRBD2. The length of the CDR3 is 21 residues. The junction had 11 bases not matched to a gene; V was cut back by 1 base and J by 0 bases. Germline V CDR1 and CDR2: SGHDN, FVKESK. CDR3 sequence reads: CASSQGVLGTSGGPSTDTQYF. CDR3 bases: TGTGCCAGCAGCCAAGGGGTGTTGGGGACTAGCGGGGGGCCTAGCACAGATACGCAGTATTTT.

The V and J genes are TRBV6-5 and TRBJ1-6; TRBD1 matches 7 bases. In germline, CDR1 is MNHEY, CDR2 SVGAGI. Trimming took 2 bases from V and 8 from J; bases not matched to a gene: 6. This CDR3 is 15 amino acids long. CDR3 DNA: TGTGCCAGCAGTTACACTACAGGGGAGGATTCACCCCTCCACTTT. Its translation: CASSYTTGEDSPLHF.

This chain links TRBV10-1 with TRBJ2-7, with D hard to call. The CDR3 runs 14 residues. Per germline, CDR1 WNHNN and CDR2 SYGVQD (reference sequence). V was shortened by 3 bases and J by 1 base, with 10 bases between the two germline ends. The CDR3 sequence is CASSDIAVSYEQYF. The CDR3 DNA reads as TGCGCCAGCAGTGATATTGCAGTTTCCTACGAGCAGTACTTC.

The gene calls are TRBV7-9 and TRBJ1-5, with D possibly being TRBD1 (5 bases). CDR3 length: 15 amino acids. Germline V lookup: CDR1 SEHNR, CDR2 FQNEAQ (reference sequence). The V end lost 4 bases, the J end lost 2 bases, and 12 bases lay between the germline ends. CDR3 in amino acids: CASSSTLTGNQPQHF. The CDR3 DNA reads as TGTGCCAGCAGCTCGACCCTGACAGGCAATCAGCCCCAGCATTTT. The variable domain in full, completed from reference TRBV7-9 and TRBJ1-5, reads DTGVSQNPRHKITKRGQNVTFRCDPISEHNRLYWYRQTLGQGPEFLTYFQNEAQLEKSRLLSDRFSAERPKGSFSTLEIQRTEQGDSAMYLCASSSTLTGNQPQHFGDGTRLSIL.